The entry that follows covers one T cell receptor (beta chain) sequence. Antigen: not known. An end of the junction differs from the germline gene, which may be a read error. Sequencing ends 3 residues short of the CDR3 end; the germline J gene provides the rest. The same CDR3 is also encoded by other DNA sequences in this sample. The data derive from a study of T cells in women clearing cervical HPV infection. Study-level points and caveats: Cases and controls were distinguished at AUC about 0.79 by richness and V genes.

The CDR3 runs to 13 residues. Per the germline V gene, CDR1 is SGHKS and CDR2 is YYEKEE (reference sequence). Average input was 1200 ng genomic DNA for immunoSEQ TCR beta CDR3 amplification. Sequencing was performed with immunoSEQ multiplex PCR; in TCRdb, only in-frame clones are kept and a portion is missing. The sample includes roughly 31,000 clones. All participants had a single incident cervical HPV16 infection, and prevalent HPV16 infections were excluded. Sequenced: blood buffy coat. J is TRBJ1-2 and V is TRBV5-5; D not resolved. This clonotype was obtained from a woman between 18 and 69 years old with a cervical HPV16 infection that either progressed to CIN3+ or cleared (not recorded which). CDR3 bases read: TGTGCCAGCACCGCAACCGCGGGCTATGGA. Translating gives CASTATAGYG. The entire CDR3 sequence reads CASTATAGYGYTF.